The 32 T cell receptor beta chains reported below all come from one sample, sequenced in a study of shared clonotypes between healthy human individuals. Libraries were prepared by immunoSEQ multiplex PCR; TCRdb keeps only in-frame clonotypes and omits some of them. The repertoire holds over a million clones, more than 60% seen once, with about 1.5% in the top ten. What was sequenced was memory CD4+ T cells sorted from blood. The subset here: CD45RA-negative fraction. These receptors were obtained from a man aged 18 to 29 in good health.

The V gene is TRBV5-1, the J gene TRBJ2-3; TRBD2 agrees at 9 bases. CDR1 and CDR2 (germline): SGHRS, YFSETQ. The V and J ends lost 4 bases and 0 bases, in that order; junction bases with no gene match: 6. CDR3 length: 16 residues. The CDR3 loop is CASSLPSGASTDTQYF. The CDR3 DNA is TGCGCCAGCAGCCTACCTAGCGGGGCCAGCACAGATACGCAGTATTTT.

This chain connects TRBV6-5 to TRBJ2-3, with 7 nucleotides matching TRBD2. Looked up from germline, CDR1 is MNHEY and CDR2 is SVGAGI. There are 13 residues in the CDR3. The junction had 7 bases not matched to a gene; V was cut back by 8 bases and J by 5 bases. This CDR3 reads CASWGGARDTQYF. The CDR3 DNA reads as TGTGCCAGCTGGGGGGGTGCCAGAGATACGCAGTATTTT.

This clone was recorded only once. V and J are TRBV28 and TRBJ2-4; 7 bases line up with TRBD1. With 4 bases clipped from V and 4 bases from J, the junction kept 16 bases outside the gene matches. The germline CDR1 and CDR2 sequences are MDHEN and SYDVKM. CDR3 length: 18 amino acids. The CDR3 sequence: CASSSSIVAPGQKNIQYF. The CDR3 bases are TGTGCCAGCAGTTCGTCGATCGTTGCCCCGGGACAGAAAAACATTCAGTACTTC.

This clone appeared a single time. The gene calls are TRBV19 and TRBJ1-6; 8 nucleotides match TRBD1. This CDR3 is built from 14 residues. V lost 6 bases and J lost 7; bases outside the gene matches: 5. In germline, CDR1 is LNHDA, CDR2 SQIVND (reference sequence). CDR3 region: CASSGQGSNSPLHF. CDR3 DNA: TGTGCCAGTAGCGGACAGGGTTCAAATTCACCCCTCCACTTT.

The rearrangement joins TRBV5-1 to TRBJ2-5; TRBD1 aligns across 7 bases. Losses at the gene ends were 5 bases for V and 0 bases for J; bases not matched to a gene: 7. Looked up from germline, CDR1 is SGHRS and CDR2 is YFSETQ. The CDR3 runs to 15 residues. CDR3 loop: CASSSTGFYQETQYF. The CDR3 region has the DNA TGCGCCAGCAGTTCGACAGGGTTCTACCAAGAGACCCAGTACTTC.

The chain recombines TRBV11-3 with TRBJ2-5; 7 nucleotides line up with TRBD2. The CDR3 extends over 12 amino acids. V trimming: 5 bases; J trimming: 4 bases; junction bases outside the gene matches: 1. The V gene's germline CDR1 is SGHNT and CDR2 YENEEA. CDR3 sequence (DNA): TGTGCCAGCAGCAGGGAGGGAGAGACCCAGTACTTC. This encodes CASSREGETQYF.

The J gene is TRBJ1-2, the V gene TRBV6-1; no reliable D call. The germline gives CDR1 MNHNS, CDR2 SASEGT. The length of the CDR3 is 15 residues. Trimming pared 3 bases from V and 0 bases from J, leaving 11 bases between. The CDR3: CASSDGFGANYGYTF. In DNA form, the CDR3 reads TGTGCCAGCAGTGATGGATTCGGGGCTAACTATGGCTACACCTTC.

This clone was detected only a few times. This sequence joins TRBV5-1 and TRBJ2-1; 9 bases match TRBD2. The germline CDR1 and CDR2 sequences are SGHRS and YFSETQ. There are 16 residues in the CDR3. Trimming at V came to 3 bases and at J to 5 bases, leaving 9 bases not matched to a gene. CDR3 residues: CASSWLSSGDNNEQFF. CDR3 nucleotides: TGCGCCAGCAGCTGGCTGTCTAGCGGGGATAACAATGAGCAGTTCTTC.

The rearrangement joins TRBV5-1 to TRBJ2-2; TRBD1 matches 8 bases. This CDR3 contains 15 residues. The V and J ends lost 3 bases and 3 bases, in that order; junction bases with no gene match: 4. Germline assignment: CDR1 SGHRS and CDR2 YFSETQ. CDR3 DNA: TGCGCCAGCAGCTCGCAGACAGGGGACACCGGGGAGCTGTTTTTT. Protein: CASSSQTGDTGELFF.

The chain carries TRBV11-1 and TRBJ2-1; 7 bases align to TRBD1. This CDR3 comprises 14 residues. Per germline, CDR1 SGHAT and CDR2 FQDESV (reference sequence). J was trimmed by 4 bases and V by 5 bases; bases with no gene match: 5. The CDR3 nucleotides are TGTGCCAGCAGCCCAGGGGGACAGTACAATGAGCAGTTCTTC. Translating gives CASSPGGQYNEQFF.

As for this clone: No DNA is shown, since the ends of the CDR3 on it are uncertain; the CDR3 is the one TCRdb lists. CDR3 region: CASSTSGTGGTEAFF. V usage is TRBV28 and J usage is TRBJ1-1; the table's D call TRBD1 went unverified against the DNA. The germline V gene has CDR1 MDHEN and CDR2 SYDVKM. The CDR3 is made up of 15 amino acids, end residues included.

This clone has only one observation. This sequence joins TRBV5-1 and TRBJ2-7; either TRBD1 or TRBD2 may fit D (5 bases each). The CDR3 runs to 16 residues. The germline CDR1 and CDR2 sequences are SGHRS and YFSETQ. V was clipped by 4 bases and J by 2 bases, with 19 bases between them. The DNA for the CDR3 is TGCGCCAGCAGCATGGGGGACCAGAATCCCCCCTACGAGCAGTACTTC. This gives the protein CASSMGDQNPPYEQYF.

This chain links TRBV7-3 with TRBJ2-5; TRBD1 matches 7 bases. The CDR3 runs to 17 residues. Germline values: CDR1 SGHTA, CDR2 FQGTGA. The junction had 14 bases not matched to a gene; V was cut back by 5 bases and J by 2 bases. The CDR3 sequence: CASSIGQDPLGQETQYF. The CDR3 bases are TGTGCCAGCAGCATCGGACAGGACCCCTTGGGGCAAGAGACCCAGTACTTC.

The V call is TRBV7-9, the J call TRBJ1-4; unclear D gene. Trimming left V 7 bases short and J 13 bases short, with 22 bases between. Germline V gives CDR1 SEHNR, CDR2 FQNEAQ (reference sequence). The CDR3 has 14 amino acids. In nucleotides, the CDR3 is TGTGCCAGCACCCCGGAGTCTTCCAACCGAGGACTGTTTTTT. Translating gives CASTPESSNRGLFF.

The chain employs TRBV28 and TRBJ2-7; TRBD1 agrees at 9 bases. This CDR3 spans 15 amino acids. The germline CDR1 and CDR2 sequences are MDHEN and SYDVKM. J gave up 1 base and V 3 bases, and 4 bases lay outside the gene matches. The CDR3 region has the DNA TGTGCCAGCAGTTTTAGGGACAGGGCATCCTACGAGCAGTACTTC. Residues: CASSFRDRASYEQYF.

This clone was detected a few times. V usage is TRBV2 and J usage is TRBJ2-7; TRBD2 matches at 8 bases. There are 13 residues in the CDR3. Germline values: CDR1 SNHLY, CDR2 FYNNEI. With V trimmed by 7 bases and J by 11 bases, 13 bases remained unmatched. The CDR3: CASKLSSGAAKYF. CDR3 DNA sequence: TGTGCCAGCAAACTAAGTAGCGGGGCGGCGAAGTACTTC.

The rearrangement joins TRBV2 to TRBJ1-1; D ambiguous. CDR3 length: 13 amino acids. Per germline, CDR1 SNHLY and CDR2 FYNNEI. The V end was cut by 5 bases, the J end by 3 bases, with 10 bases between. CDR3 loop: CASSPGWDTEAFF. The CDR3 DNA reads TGTGCCAGCAGTCCCGGATGGGACACTGAAGCTTTCTTT.

V usage is TRBV2 and J usage is TRBJ2-5; TRBD1 aligns across 7 bases. J lost 4 bases, V lost 6 bases, and 8 bases had no gene match. The germline CDR1 and CDR2 sequences are SNHLY and FYNNEI. The CDR3 loop spans 14 amino acids. CDR3 sequence (DNA): TGTGCCAGCAGCGTCCTCGGACAGGCAGAGACCCAGTACTTC. Amino acid sequence: CASSVLGQAETQYF.

The CDR3, as DNA: TGTGCCAGCAGCTATACAGGGGACGGTGAAAAACTGTTTTTT. It is translated as CASSYTGDGEKLFF. V usage is TRBV7-9 and J usage is TRBJ1-4; 7 nucleotides agree with TRBD1. The germline CDR1 and CDR2 sequences are SEHNR and FQNEAQ (reference sequence). The length of the CDR3 is 14 residues. The ends lost 4 bases at V and 7 bases at J; junction bases unmatched: 6. The full variable domain, in which reference TRBV7-9 and TRBJ1-4 provide the parts outside the CDR3, is DTGVSQNPRHKITKRGQNVTFRCDPISEHNRLYWYRQTLGQGPEFLTYFQNEAQLEKSRLLSDRFSAERPKGSFSTLEIQRTEQGDSAMYLCASSYTGDGEKLFFGSGTQLSVL.

The chain recombines TRBV5-1 with TRBJ2-5; 9 bases map to TRBD2. The CDR3 is 15 amino acids. The V and J ends lost 6 bases and 3 bases, in that order; junction bases with no gene match: 9. Looked up from germline, CDR1 is SGHRS and CDR2 is YFSETQ. The CDR3 sequence: CASKGSGGLKETQYF. The CDR3 nucleotides are TGCGCCAGCAAGGGTAGCGGGGGCCTCAAAGAGACCCAGTACTTC.

This clone was recorded a few times. This rearrangement joins TRBV19 to TRBJ1-5; no definite D call. Trimming left V 4 bases short and J 6 bases short, with 7 bases between. Germline CDR1 LNHDA, CDR2 SQIVND (reference sequence). This CDR3 spans 12 amino acids. CDR3 DNA sequence: TGTGCCAGTAGTAGGGAGGGTCAGCCCCAGCATTTT. It codes for CASSREGQPQHF.

As to this clone: One junction end does not reproduce the germline sequence, and a read error may be involved. V and J are TRBV6-5 and TRBJ2-7, with 12 bases matching TRBD2. The CDR3 is 15 residues long. The V gene's germline CDR1 is MNHEY and CDR2 SVGAGI. As DNA, the CDR3 is TGTGCCGGCAGTAGCGGACTAGCGGGACAATACGAGCAGTACTTC. Its translation is CAGSSGLAGQYEQYF.

CDR3 sequence reads: CASSPQASSYEQYF. As DNA, the CDR3 is TGTGCCAGCAGCCCGCAGGCGAGCTCCTACGAGCAGTACTTC. V and J are TRBV11-2 and TRBJ2-7, with D hard to call. This CDR3 has 14 amino acids. The V and J ends lost 5 bases and 0 bases respectively, with 11 bases between them. Germline CDR1 reads SGHAT; CDR2 reads FQNNGV.

This clone was recorded many times. Other DNA variants within this sample encode the same CDR3. The CDR3 sequence: CASSEGVGEQYF. DNA of the CDR3: TGTGCCAGCAGCGAAGGGGTCGGAGAGCAGTACTTC. The rearrangement joins TRBV9 to TRBJ2-7; perhaps TRBD1 as D (5 bases). The CDR3 loop spans 12 amino acids. Germline-derived CDR1 and CDR2 are SGDLS and YYNGEE. Trimming stripped 3 bases from V and 7 bases from J, with 11 bases between.

The chain carries TRBV5-4 and TRBJ2-5; TRBD2 matches 8 bases. Germline loops: CDR1 SGHNT, CDR2 YYREEE (reference sequence). The V and J ends lost 5 bases and 5 bases, in that order; junction bases with no gene match: 11. This CDR3 contains 15 residues. CDR3 in DNA: TGTGCCAGCAGACCCGGGGGGGCCGGGTTCGAGACCCAGTACTTC. This gives the protein CASRPGGAGFETQYF.

This sequence joins TRBV2 and TRBJ2-7; 10 nucleotides align to TRBD2. J was trimmed by 0 bases and V by 6 bases; bases with no gene match: 2. The germline CDR1 and CDR2 sequences are SNHLY and FYNNEI. This CDR3 has 14 amino acids. The CDR3 loop is CASSASGGSYEQYF. CDR3 nucleotide sequence: TGTGCCAGCAGCGCTAGCGGGGGCTCCTACGAGCAGTACTTC.

V and J are TRBV19 and TRBJ1-5; possible D gene TRBD1, 5 bases. CDR1 and CDR2 (germline): LNHDA, SQIVND (reference sequence). Trimming stripped 5 bases from V and 4 bases from J, with 18 bases between. The CDR3 is 16 amino acids. CDR3 in amino acids: CASSLWSGEGNQPQHF. The CDR3 bases are TGTGCCAGTAGTCTCTGGTCGGGGGAAGGGAATCAGCCCCAGCATTTT.

A single count supports this clone. J is TRBJ2-3 and V is TRBV2, with TRBD2 identical over 9 bases. Germline V lookup: CDR1 SNHLY, CDR2 FYNNEI. The trim removed 6 bases at V and 2 bases at J, leaving 6 bases unmatched. The CDR3 is 15 residues long. CDR3 coding DNA: TGTGCCAGCAGGACAGGACTAGCGACCACAGATACGCAGTATTTT. Translated, it gives CASRTGLATTDTQYF.

The chain recombines TRBV6-5 with TRBJ1-1; a possible D gene is TRBD1 (5 bases). The CDR3 loop spans 12 amino acids. V lost 8 bases, J lost 10 bases, and 17 bases lay in between. Per germline, CDR1 MNHEY and CDR2 SVGAGI. The CDR3 loop is CASRGGRLGAFF. The CDR3 nucleotides are TGTGCCAGCCGTGGGGGTAGGCTCGGAGCTTTCTTT.

The count of this clone is one. The gene calls are TRBV6-6 and TRBJ2-3; D not certain. Deletions cut 5 bases from V and 5 bases from J, with 14 bases between. Germline V lookup: CDR1 MNHNY, CDR2 SVGAGI (reference sequence). The CDR3 consists of 14 residues. The CDR3 here is CASSLAEARDTQYF. The DNA of the CDR3 is TGTGCCAGCAGTCTTGCAGAGGCTCGAGATACGCAGTATTTT.

This sequence joins TRBV19 and TRBJ2-6; 8 bases line up with TRBD2. Germline values: CDR1 LNHDA, CDR2 SQIVND (reference sequence). With V trimmed by 6 bases and J by 0 bases, 10 bases remained unmatched. The CDR3 is 18 residues long. The CDR3 region has the DNA TGTGCCAGTAGACCAACTAGCGGACTCGGCTCTGGGGCCAACGTCCTGACTTTC. Protein product: CASRPTSGLGSGANVLTF.

The sample holds a few counts of this clone. The chain is built from TRBV5-4 and TRBJ2-7; D may match TRBD1 or TRBD2 (6 bases each). Per germline, CDR1 SGHNT and CDR2 YYREEE (reference sequence). CDR3 size: 14 residues. V was clipped by 0 bases and J by 6 bases, with 13 bases between them. Written as DNA, the CDR3 is TGTGCCAGCAGCTTGGACGTAGGGGGGTTCGAGCAGTACTTC. Protein product: CASSLDVGGFEQYF.